This T cell receptor (beta chain) is drawn from a study of patients and donors after allogeneic stem cell transplantation. TCRdb processed the RT-PCR reads anew with MiXCR; each CDR3 protein has one entry. The table includes approximately 430,000 distinct CDR3 sequences, 16% detected once. This clonotype was detected a few times. There are 15 residues in the CDR3. V shed 5 bases and J shed 0 bases, with 11 bases lying between them. Germline V CDR1 and CDR2: SEHNR, FQNEAQ (reference sequence). The chain couples TRBV7-9 to TRBJ1-5; a possible D gene is TRBD1 (5 bases). The source of this sequence is a human donor who was either an allogeneic HSCT recipient or a stem cell or donor lymphocyte infusion donor (not recorded which). It is not recorded whose cells these are; they may come from a transplant donor. The material sequenced was blood, either unsorted or a sorted T cell fraction (not recorded which). CDR3 DNA sequence: TGTGCCAGCAGCCCCGGGACCATTAGCAATCAGCCCCAGCATTTT. Translated, it gives CASSPGTISNQPQHF.